This entry concerns a single T cell receptor beta chain. Its target antigen remains unknown. Base quality data are lacking; no much larger clone is found one base away. One collaborating source in Seattle enrolled patients while the patients were actively infected and followed the patients over time throughout the course of disease. The collaborating institutions used their own protocols to collect whole blood in K2EDTA tubes. For TCRbeta analysis, collaborator samples were shipped as frozen whole blood, as isolated PBMCs, or as DNA extracted from either sample type. From the germline V gene (reference sequence), CDR1 is LNHNV and CDR2 is YYDKDF. Relative to germline, V is 8 bases shorter and J is 6 bases shorter, with 16 bases between their ends. The CDR3 spans 14 residues, from the cysteine through the phenylalanine. Only the CDR3 region is kept as DNA, spanning 42 bases read in frame from base 1.

The sample belongs to a study of blood T cell repertoires in COVID-19 (dated by TCRdb to the early 2020s). Concerning the study at large: Samples from collaborators originated in the United States, Italy and Spain and spanned both the acute and convalescent phases of COVID-19. The material from the prospective study consisted of cDNA or gDNA derived from T cells, B-cell-depleted T cells, or PBMCs. Deeply sampled blood TCRbeta repertoires from subjects exposed to, actively infected with, or recovered from COVID-19 were included in the dataset. A freely available public database, intended as a resource for researchers studying the immune response to SARS-CoV-2, is where the repertoires were released. The samples were drawn from the first 160 participants of the ongoing ImmuneRACE study and from 1,254 subjects provided by 6 global collaborators. A de-identified subject ID, COVID-19 status, age in years and sex were almost always included in the sample metadata. Where available, HLA class I and class II types were taken from metadata supplied by the sample provider and were not determined by assay-based typing. What the study reported, not specific to this receptor: Clinical and demographic metadata were provided uncurated, with the amount varying by source and participant.

The immunoSEQ Assay, a bias-controlled multiplex PCR, was used to amplify TCRbeta CDR3 regions from genomic DNA. The original methods were these. The number of nucleated cells in each sample was estimated from the amplification of reference gene primers within the assay. Sequence reads were collapsed and filtered to measure the absolute abundance of every unique TCRbeta CDR3 rearrangement. Productive Simpson clonality was computed per sample as the square root of Simpson's diversity index over productive rearrangements. In TCRdb, the immuneACCESS table is reduced to in-frame sequences with V and J assigned. These tables do not hold every clone; where another copy was compared, an unresolved V gene accounts for under half, and the others remain unexplained. V, J and clone size were drawn from that table, and D and trimming were deduced from the DNA. This sample comprises about 220,000 clones, about 82% of them detected only once. Jointly, the top ten make up more than 2% of the sample.

This sequence was found in a woman aged 70-85 years with COVID-19, enrolled during active disease. Recombination joined TRBV15 with TRBJ1-4, and perhaps TRBD1 as D gene, on 5 matching bases. Sequenced material: peripheral blood. The CDR3 protein is CATRGAQFDEKLFF. The bases are TGTGCCACCCGCGGGGCGCAGTTTGATGAAAAACTGTTTTTT. With the rest looked up from the reference TRBV15 and TRBJ1-4 genes rather than sequenced, the full variable domain is DAMVIQNPRYQVTQFGKPVTLSCSQTLNHNVMYWYQQKSSQAPKLLFHYYDKDFNNEADTPDNFQSRRPNTSFCFLDIRSPGLGDTAMYLCATRGAQFDEKLFFGSGTQLSVL.